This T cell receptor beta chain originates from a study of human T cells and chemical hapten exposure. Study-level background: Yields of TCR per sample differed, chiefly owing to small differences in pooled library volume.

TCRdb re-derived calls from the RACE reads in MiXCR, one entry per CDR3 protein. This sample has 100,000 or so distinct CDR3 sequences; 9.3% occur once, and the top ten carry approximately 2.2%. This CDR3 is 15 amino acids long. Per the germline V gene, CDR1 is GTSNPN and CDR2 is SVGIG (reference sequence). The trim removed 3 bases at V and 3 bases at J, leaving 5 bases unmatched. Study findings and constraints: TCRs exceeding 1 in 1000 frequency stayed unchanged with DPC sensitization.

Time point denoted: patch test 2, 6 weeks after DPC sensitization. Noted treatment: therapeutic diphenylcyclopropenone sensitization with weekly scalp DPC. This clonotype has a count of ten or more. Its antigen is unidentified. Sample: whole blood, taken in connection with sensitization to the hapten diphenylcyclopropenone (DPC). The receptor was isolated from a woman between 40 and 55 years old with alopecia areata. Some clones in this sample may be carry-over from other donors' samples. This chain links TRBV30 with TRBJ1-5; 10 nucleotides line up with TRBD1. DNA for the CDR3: TGTGCCTGGAGCCGTGGGACAGGGGTCAATCAGCCCCAGCATTTT. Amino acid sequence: CAWSRGTGVNQPQHF.